One and the same sample provided the 27 T cell receptor beta chains below, sequenced in a study of T cell repertoires in cytomegalovirus infection. TCRdb called the reads again in MiXCR, with one record for every CDR3 protein. Seen here are about 890,000 distinct CDR3 sequences, approximately 31% observed once, and the top ten hold around an eighth. Their target antigens are unknown. Sequencing was performed on cultured CD8+ T cells from PBMCs, taken from culture after CMV antigen stimulation. The source of these receptors is a human donor in good health (CMV status not recorded). Some clones in this sample may be carry-over from other donors' samples.

The genes are TRBV12-3 or TRBV12-4 and TRBJ1-1, with D uncertain. This CDR3 is built from 14 residues. Trimming stripped 3 bases from V and 5 bases from J, with 13 bases between. CDR3 sequence: CASSFGVLVTEAFF. CDR3 nucleotide sequence: TGTGCCAGCAGTTTCGGGGTCTTGGTAACTGAAGCTTTCTTT.

This chain joins TRBV5-6 and TRBJ2-1; TRBD2 matches at 10 bases. In germline, CDR1 is SGHDT, CDR2 YYEEEE. The CDR3 is 14 amino acids. V lost 4 bases to trimming and J lost 10 bases; unmatched junction nucleotides: 8. In DNA, the CDR3 is TGTGCCAGCAGCCCTAGCGGGGGCAGGGTAGAGCAGTTCTTC. This gives the protein CASSPSGGRVEQFF. Supplemented by reference TRBV5-6 and TRBJ2-1, the full variable domain reads DAGVTQSPTHLIKTRGQQVTLRCSPKSGHDTVSWYQQALGQGPQFIFQYYEEEERQRGNFPDRFSGHQFPNYSSELNVNALLLGDSALYLCASSPSGGRVEQFFGPGTRLTVL.

The chain couples TRBV7-9 to TRBJ1-1; the D is unclear. This CDR3 is built from 12 residues. V was pared by 1 base and J by 7 bases, with 7 bases between. Per germline, CDR1 SEHNR and CDR2 FQNEAQ (reference sequence). The CDR3 DNA sequence: TGTGCCAGCAGCTTAGATGGCGTTGAAGCTTTCTTT. Its protein is CASSLDGVEAFF. Variable domain in full (rest from reference TRBV7-9 and TRBJ1-1): DTGVSQNPRHKITKRGQNVTFRCDPISEHNRLYWYRQTLGQGPEFLTYFQNEAQLEKSRLLSDRFSAERPKGSFSTLEIQRTEQGDSAMYLCASSLDGVEAFFGQGTRLTVV.

The chain couples TRBV7-6 to TRBJ2-1; 7 nucleotides align to TRBD1. Per germline, CDR1 SGHVS and CDR2 FNYEAQ. There are 15 residues in the CDR3. The V segment lost 1 base and the J segment 1 base; nucleotides outside the gene matches: 1. The CDR3 sequence is CASSLEGASYNEQFF. The CDR3 DNA reads TGTGCCAGCAGCTTAGAGGGGGCTTCCTACAATGAGCAGTTCTTC.

The chain couples TRBV29-1 to TRBJ1-1; D call uncertain. The CDR3 has 14 amino acids. The V and J ends lost 1 base and 1 base respectively, with 10 bases between them. Germline assignment: CDR1 SQVTM and CDR2 ANQGSEA. CDR3 bases: TGCAGCGTTGAAGGGCAGGTTACGAACACTGAAGCTTTCTTT. It encodes CSVEGQVTNTEAFF.

V and J are TRBV2 and TRBJ1-5; D call uncertain. Trimming removed 3 bases at V and 7 bases at J, with 10 bases between. This CDR3 has 13 residues. In germline, CDR1 is SNHLY, CDR2 FYNNEI. CDR3 DNA: TGTGCCAGCAGTGACTTAAGAGGGCAGCCCCAGCATTTT. Residues: CASSDLRGQPQHF. The variable domain in full, completed from reference TRBV2 and TRBJ1-5, reads EPEVTQTPSHQVTQMGQEVILRCVPISNHLYFYWYRQILGQKVEFLVSFYNNEISEKSEIFDDQFSVERPDGSNFTLKIRSTKLEDSAMYFCASSDLRGQPQHFGDGTRLSIL.

Regarding this clonotype: A read error may explain this, as a much larger clone is one base away. The V and J genes are TRBV12-3 or TRBV12-4 and TRBJ2-5, with D perhaps matching TRBD2 (6 bases). The CDR3 consists of 13 residues. V was cut by 7 bases and J by 2 bases, with 11 bases left in between. CDR3 bases: TGTGCCAGCAAGTGGGGGGAACAAGAGACCCAGTACTTC. Its protein is CASKWGEQETQYF.

To note about this clonotype: A junction boundary mismatches the germline segment, possibly from a read error. CDR3 DNA: TGTGTCAGCAGTTCTGGGGGGCCAGACACTGAAGCTTTCTTT. Translation: CVSSSGGPDTEAFF. J is TRBJ1-1 and V is TRBV27; D possibly corresponds to TRBD1 (6 bases). Germline-derived CDR1 and CDR2 are MNHEY and SMNVEV (reference sequence). This CDR3 has 14 residues.

The chain couples TRBV5-1 to TRBJ2-7; 10 nucleotides align to TRBD1. With 3 bases clipped from V and 5 bases from J, the junction kept 5 bases outside the gene matches. Germline-derived CDR1 and CDR2 are SGHRS and YFSETQ. The CDR3 is 14 residues long. CDR3 sequence: CASSSSGTGDEQYF. The CDR3 DNA follows: TGCGCCAGCAGCTCATCCGGGACAGGGGACGAGCAGTACTTC.

Comment on this clonotype: The junction does not match germline at one end; this may be a read error. This chain joins TRBV7-6 and TRBJ2-2; D could derive from TRBD1 or TRBD2 (6 bases each). The CDR3 totals 13 residues. Germline values: CDR1 SGHVS, CDR2 FNYEAQ. The CDR3 sequence is CGQIGRGAGELFF. CDR3 sequence (DNA): TGCGGACAGATTGGGCGGGGAGCCGGGGAGCTGTTTTTT.

This clonotype has just a few counts. The V gene is TRBV7-9, the J gene TRBJ2-7, with 8 nucleotides matching TRBD2. The V and J ends lost 5 bases and 1 base, in that order; junction bases with no gene match: 10. The CDR3 contains 16 residues. CDR1 SEHNR and CDR2 FQNEAQ come from the germline V gene (reference sequence). CDR3 sequence (DNA): TGTGCCAGCAGCCCCCGGGAGGGGTACCCTTCCTACGAGCAGTACTTC. It specifies CASSPREGYPSYEQYF.

This clonotype was counted a few times. The rearrangement joins TRBV12-3 or TRBV12-4 to TRBJ1-2, with a weak D call TRBD1 (5 bases). The CDR3 contains 13 residues. V was shortened by 2 bases and J by 7 bases, with 11 bases between the two germline ends. The CDR3 loop reads CASSLTGTGGYTF. The CDR3 nucleotides read TGTGCCAGCAGTTTAACCGGGACGGGTGGCTACACCTTC.

This clonotype was found many times. This rearrangement joins TRBV7-8 to TRBJ1-2; D unclear. The V end lost 5 bases, the J end lost 4 bases, and 26 bases lay between the germline ends. Germline lookup yields CDR1 SGHVS and CDR2 FQNEAQ. CDR3 length: 18 residues. This CDR3 reads CASSLRGMGLDDSYGYTF. The CDR3 DNA reads as TGTGCCAGCAGCCTCCGCGGGATGGGCCTAGACGACTCCTATGGCTACACCTTC.

The chain carries TRBV5-1 and TRBJ2-7, with D perhaps assigned TRBD1 or TRBD2 (6 bases each). Per the germline V gene, CDR1 is SGHRS and CDR2 is YFSETQ. The CDR3 is made up of 14 amino acids. V was cut by 5 bases and J by 3 bases, with 15 bases left in between. The CDR3 nucleotides are TGCGCCAGCAGGCCCGCGGGACAAGTCTACGAGCAGTACTTC. Translation gives CASRPAGQVYEQYF.

The rearrangement links TRBV5-1 to TRBJ2-3; D perhaps matches TRBD1 (6 bases). The CDR3 runs to 16 residues. Germline CDR1 and CDR2: SGHRS and YFSETQ. The V end was cut by 5 bases, the J end by 3 bases, with 19 bases between. CDR3 amino acids: CASSWLLDSPTDTQYF. CDR3 bases: TGCGCCAGCAGTTGGCTTTTGGACAGTCCAACAGATACGCAGTATTTT. Looking up the rest from reference TRBV5-1 and TRBJ2-3 gives the full variable domain: KAGVTQTPRYLIKTRGQQVTLSCSPISGHRSVSWYQQTPGQGLQFLFEYFSETQRNKGNFPGRFSGRQFSNSRSEMNVSTLELGDSALYLCASSWLLDSPTDTQYFGPGTRLTVL.

This clonotype showed up many times. V is TRBV7-6 and J is TRBJ2-1, with 12 bases that match TRBD1. Germline V gene data show CDR1 as SGHVS and CDR2 as FNYEAQ. V gave up 3 bases and J gave up 6 bases; unmatched junction bases: 6. The CDR3 length is 16 residues. The CDR3 here is CASSFWGQGAVNEQFF. CDR3 in DNA: TGTGCCAGCAGCTTCTGGGGACAGGGGGCGGTCAATGAGCAGTTCTTC.

This clonotype was seen only a few times. The gene calls are TRBV20-1 and TRBJ2-1; 11 bases map to TRBD2. Germline-derived CDR1 and CDR2 are DFQATT and SNEGSKA (reference sequence). CDR3 length: 15 amino acids. J gave up 10 bases and V 1 base, and 9 bases lay outside the gene matches. Here the CDR3 DNA reads TGCAGTGCTAGAGGCCCTACTAGCGGGGGCGACGAGCAGTTCTTC. Its protein product is CSARGPTSGGDEQFF.

This clonotype has a handful of counts. The CDR3 sequence is CASSWAGQGVDEQFF. Written as DNA, the CDR3 is TGTGCCAGCAGTTGGGCGGGACAGGGGGTGGATGAGCAGTTCTTC. This chain connects TRBV6-2 or TRBV6-3 to TRBJ2-1, with 11 bases that match TRBD1. V lost 4 bases and J lost 8; bases outside the gene matches: 7. Per germline, CDR1 MNHEY and CDR2 SVGEGT. The CDR3 loop spans 15 amino acids.

The rearrangement joins TRBV12-3 or TRBV12-4 to TRBJ1-1; no clear D. V dropped 5 bases and J dropped 1 base, with 14 bases sitting between them. This CDR3 has 15 residues. In DNA form, the CDR3 reads TGTGCCAGCAGTGAGACATCCCCGGGGAACACTGAAGCTTTCTTT. Its protein product is CASSETSPGNTEAFF.

CDR3 nucleotide sequence: TGTGCCAGCAGTTTTTTGAGCCACACTACGTACGAGCAGTACGTC. This codes for CASSFLSHTTYEQYV. The chain carries TRBV6-1 and TRBJ2-7; D not resolved. V was shortened by 5 bases and J by 4 bases, with 18 bases between the two germline ends. Germline V lookup: CDR1 MNHNS, CDR2 SASEGT. The CDR3 extends over 15 amino acids.

This clonotype came up many times. The rearrangement uses TRBV7-8 and TRBJ1-5; 8 nucleotides line up with TRBD1. V was pared by 4 bases and J by 5 bases, with 4 bases of the junction left unmatched. The germline V gene encodes CDR1 SGHVS and CDR2 FQNEAQ. There are 14 residues in the CDR3. The CDR3 bases are TGTGCCAGCAGCTCGGACAGGGTGGATCAGCCCCAGCATTTT. Amino acids: CASSSDRVDQPQHF. Filled out from reference TRBV7-8 and TRBJ1-5, the complete variable domain reads GAGVSQSPRYKVAKRGQDVALRCDPISGHVSLFWYQQALGQGPEFLTYFQNEAQLDKSGLPSDRFFAERPEGSVSTLKIQRTQQEDSAVYLCASSSDRVDQPQHFGDGTRLSIL.

J is TRBJ1-5 and V is TRBV19; D is perhaps TRBD1 (5 bases). The CDR3 extends over 13 amino acids. Germline-derived CDR1 and CDR2 are LNHDA and SQIVND (reference sequence). Between the trimmed V and J ends, which lost 11 bases and 3 bases, there was a span of 14 bases. In DNA form, the CDR3 reads TGTGCCGCCTGGGGCAGCTACAATCAGCCCCAGCATTTT. This sequence encodes CAAWGSYNQPQHF. The full variable domain, in which reference TRBV19 and TRBJ1-5 provide the parts outside the CDR3, is DGGITQSPKYLFRKEGQNVTLSCEQNLNHDAMYWYRQDPGQGLRLIYYSQIVNDFQKGDIAEGYSVSREKKESFPLTVTSAQKNPTAFYLCAAWGSYNQPQHFGDGTRLSIL.

The sample holds many counts of this clonotype. This chain joins TRBV27 and TRBJ1-2; a possible D gene is TRBD1 (5 bases). Trimming took 0 bases from V and 6 from J, leaving 14 bases between them. The CDR3 consists of 15 residues. Germline V gene data show CDR1 as MNHEY and CDR2 as SMNVEV (reference sequence). The CDR3 here is CASSLSREGADGYTF. The CDR3 DNA reads TGTGCCAGCAGTTTATCGAGGGAAGGGGCAGATGGCTACACCTTC.

In regard to this clonotype: This may arise from a read error, as a much more abundant clone is one base away. The chain employs TRBV7-6 and TRBJ2-1, with D perhaps matching TRBD2 (7 bases). The CDR3 has 19 amino acids. Trimming took off 4 bases at V and 0 bases at J, with 22 bases between the two ends. Germline assignment: CDR1 SGHVS and CDR2 FNYEAQ. In nucleotides, the CDR3 is TGTGCCAGCAGCTACCGGACTATCGGGGGGCAGAGCTCCTACAATGAGCAGTTCTTC. Amino acids: CASSYRTIGGQSSYNEQFF.

The chain links TRBV6-5 to TRBJ1-1, with TRBD1 matching 8 bases. V shed 6 bases, J shed 11 bases, and the junction held 17 bases outside the gene matches. CDR1 is MNHEY, CDR2 SVGAGI, per germline. The CDR3 has 15 residues. CDR3 DNA: TGTGCCAGCAGATCCCTAGAACGGACAGGGACGAACGCTTTCTTT. Translating it yields CASRSLERTGTNAFF.

The V gene is TRBV27, the J gene TRBJ1-1; possibly TRBD1 for D (6 bases). The CDR3 has 14 amino acids. Between the trimmed V and J ends, which lost 2 bases and 5 bases, there was a span of 12 bases. From germline, CDR1 is MNHEY and CDR2 SMNVEV (reference sequence). As DNA, the CDR3 is TGTGCCAGCAGTTTACAGGGGTCGGGGACTGAAGCTTTCTTT. Its translation is CASSLQGSGTEAFF.

CDR3 nucleotide sequence: TGTGCCAACAACTCGCCGGGACAAGCTTTCTTT. It codes for CANNSPGQAFF. The chain links TRBV6-5 to TRBJ1-1; a weak D match, TRBD1 (5 bases). CDR1 is MNHEY and CDR2 is SVGAGI in the germline V gene. Trimming shortened V by 10 bases and J by 9 bases, and 15 bases separated the two germline ends. The CDR3 covers 11 residues.